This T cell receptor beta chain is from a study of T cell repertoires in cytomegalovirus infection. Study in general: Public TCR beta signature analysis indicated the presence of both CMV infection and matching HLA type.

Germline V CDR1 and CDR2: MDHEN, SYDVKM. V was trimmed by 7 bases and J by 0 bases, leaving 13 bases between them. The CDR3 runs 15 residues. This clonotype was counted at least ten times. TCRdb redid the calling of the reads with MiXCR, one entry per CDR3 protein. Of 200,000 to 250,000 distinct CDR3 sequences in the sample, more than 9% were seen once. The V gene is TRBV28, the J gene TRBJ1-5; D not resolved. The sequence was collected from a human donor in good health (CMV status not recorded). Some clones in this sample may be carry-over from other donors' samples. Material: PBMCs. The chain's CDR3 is CASNRSGYSNQPQHF. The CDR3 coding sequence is TGTGCCAGCAATCGAAGCGGGTATAGCAATCAGCCCCAGCATTTT.